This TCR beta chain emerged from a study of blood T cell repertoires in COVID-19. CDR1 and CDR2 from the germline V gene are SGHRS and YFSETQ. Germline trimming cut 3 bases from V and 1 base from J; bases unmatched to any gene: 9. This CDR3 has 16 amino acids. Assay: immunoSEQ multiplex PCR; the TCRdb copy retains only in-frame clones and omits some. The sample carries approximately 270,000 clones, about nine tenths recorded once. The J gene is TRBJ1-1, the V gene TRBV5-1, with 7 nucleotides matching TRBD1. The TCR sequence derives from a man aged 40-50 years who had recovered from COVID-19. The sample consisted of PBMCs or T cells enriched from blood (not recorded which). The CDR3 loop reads CASSSEGASSNTEAFF. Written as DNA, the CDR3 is TGCGCCAGCAGCTCGGAGGGGGCAAGCTCGAACACTGAAGCTTTCTTT. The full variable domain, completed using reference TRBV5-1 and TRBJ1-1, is KAGVTQTPRYLIKTRGQQVTLSCSPISGHRSVSWYQQTPGQGLQFLFEYFSETQRNKGNFPGRFSGRQFSNSRSEMNVSTLELGDSALYLCASSSEGASSNTEAFFGQGTRLTVV.